Each of the 6 T cell receptor beta chains below was sequenced from the same sample in a study of cytomegalovirus exposure and HLA in healthy donors. Primers for the PCR totalled 60 Vbeta and 13 Jbeta. The assay was immunoSEQ multiplex PCR, and TCRdb's table has in-frame clones only and misses some. Here the sample spans roughly 48,000 clones, over 60% being singletons. Specimen: PBMCs. The receptors come from a woman under 40 in good health and CMV-seronegative.

CDR3 sequence reads: CARSLVFHYTEAFF. In DNA form, the CDR3 reads TGTGCCAGAAGCTTGGTTTTCCATTACACTGAAGCTTTCTTT. The chain links TRBV5-3 to TRBJ1-1; D is uncertain. TRBV5-3 is treated as an ORF (open reading frame) with a function not yet certain. Trimming stripped 0 bases from V and 3 bases from J, with 9 bases between. This CDR3 spans 14 amino acids.

This clone was seen a few times. The chain combines TRBV19 with TRBJ1-4, with 8 bases that match TRBD1. V shed 9 bases and J 7 bases; nucleotides not matched to a gene: 4. The CDR3 runs 12 residues. Germline CDR1 reads LNHDA; CDR2 reads SQIVND (reference sequence). This CDR3 is CASGDRGEKLFF. CDR3 coding DNA: TGTGCCAGCGGCGACAGGGGTGAAAAACTGTTTTTT.

The chain carries TRBV11-2 and TRBJ1-1; perhaps TRBD1 as D (5 bases). V was clipped by 3 bases and J by 0 bases, with 11 bases between them. CDR1 SGHAT and CDR2 FQNNGV come from the germline V gene. The length of the CDR3 is 15 residues. As DNA, the CDR3 is TGTGCCAGCAGCTTGCGGGGGACCATGAACACTGAAGCTTTCTTT. The encoded protein is CASSLRGTMNTEAFF.

This chain uses TRBV19 with TRBJ1-1; 10 nucleotides line up with TRBD1. The J segment lost 1 base and the V segment lost 5 bases, leaving 4 bases of the junction unmatched. CDR3 length: 15 amino acids. Germline V gene data show CDR1 as LNHDA and CDR2 as SQIVND (reference sequence). The CDR3 loop reads CASSPRDRGNTEAFF. The DNA of the CDR3 is TGTGCCAGTAGTCCTAGGGACAGGGGGAACACTGAAGCTTTCTTT.

CDR3 sequence reads: CASSHRGLGGELFF. The CDR3 DNA reads TGTGCCAGCAGCCACAGGGGGCTGGGCGGGGAGCTGTTTTTT. This chain links TRBV9 with TRBJ2-2; 9 nucleotides agree with TRBD1. CDR3 length: 14 residues. V trimming: 4 bases; J trimming: 7 bases; junction bases outside the gene matches: 5. Germline V gene lookup returns CDR1 SGDLS and CDR2 YYNGEE.

J is TRBJ1-1 and V is TRBV25-1; TRBD1 matches at 7 bases. The CDR3 is 13 amino acids. The germline gives CDR1 MGHDK, CDR2 SYGVNS. The trim removed 4 bases at V and 8 bases at J, leaving 7 bases unmatched. CDR3 nucleotide sequence: TGTGCCAGCAGTGTCTCCGGGACAGCCGAAGCTTTCTTT. It yields the protein CASSVSGTAEAFF.